The 20 T cell receptor beta chains below all came from one sample that was sequenced in a study of cytomegalovirus exposure and HLA in healthy donors. Data came from immunoSEQ multiplex PCR; TCRdb stores just in-frame clones and leaves some out. The repertoire holds fewer than 400,000 clones, with roughly 86% as singletons. The sample comprised PBMCs. The source of these receptors is a young man in good health and CMV-seronegative.

The chain joins TRBV7-8 to TRBJ1-5; 7 bases are shared with TRBD1. Unmatched junction bases numbered 6, after V lost 0 bases and J lost 1 base. From germline, CDR1 is SGHVS and CDR2 FQNEAQ. This CDR3 is 17 amino acids long. The CDR3 sequence: CASSLALDRTSNQPQHF. The CDR3 nucleotides are TGTGCCAGCAGCTTAGCTTTGGACAGGACAAGCAATCAGCCCCAGCATTTT.

The rearrangement joins TRBV15 to TRBJ2-2; maybe TRBD2 (6 bases). The CDR3 contains 16 residues. From germline, CDR1 is LNHNV and CDR2 YYDKDF (reference sequence). V dropped 5 bases and J dropped 6 bases, with 19 bases sitting between them. The CDR3 DNA reads TGTGCCACCAGCGGCTCCGGGACTGCCGGTGCCGGGGAGCTGTTTTTT. Its protein product is CATSGSGTAGAGELFF.

This clone was found once. This sequence joins TRBV7-9 and TRBJ2-1; 10 bases line up with TRBD2. The CDR3 covers 16 residues. The V gene end was trimmed by 4 bases and the J gene end by 3 bases; junction bases not matched to a gene: 6. Germline V lookup: CDR1 SEHNR, CDR2 FQNEAQ (reference sequence). CDR3 sequence (DNA): TGTGCCAGCAGCTCCCCGCTAGCGGGAGTCTACAATGAGCAGTTCTTC. Translated: CASSSPLAGVYNEQFF.

Remarks on this clone: Other DNA sequences of this sample code for an identical CDR3. The chain uses TRBV9 and TRBJ1-1; weak D call: TRBD1 (5 bases). The germline V gene has CDR1 SGDLS and CDR2 YYNGEE. Trimming stripped 0 bases from V and 5 bases from J, with 11 bases between. This CDR3 region has 14 residues. The chain's CDR3 is CASSVAGGGTEAFF. The CDR3 DNA reads TGTGCCAGCAGCGTAGCGGGGGGTGGGACTGAAGCTTTCTTT.

The chain carries TRBV10-2 and TRBJ2-3; 8 bases are a match to TRBD1. With 6 bases clipped from V and 4 bases from J, the junction kept 6 bases outside the gene matches. The CDR3 consists of 14 residues. CDR1 and CDR2 from the germline V gene are WSHSY and SAAADI. The CDR3 DNA follows: TGCGCCAGCAGCAGGACAGGGAGGTCAGATACGCAGTATTTT. Encoded protein: CASSRTGRSDTQYF.

For this clone: A much larger clonotype is one base distant, so this may be a read error. The rearrangement uses TRBV2 and TRBJ2-2; D perhaps matches TRBD2 (5 bases). Germline values: CDR1 SNHLY, CDR2 FYNNEI. The CDR3 spans 14 residues. Trimming removed 6 bases at V and 4 bases at J, with 12 bases between. The CDR3 region is CASRQRVGTGELFF. Here the CDR3 DNA reads TGTGCCAGCAGACAGAGGGTTGGCACCGGGGAGCTGTTTTTT.

The genes are TRBV6-5 and TRBJ1-6; D is unclear. Germline-derived CDR1 and CDR2 are MNHEY and SVGAGI. This CDR3 has 13 residues. V was trimmed by 0 bases and J by 10 bases, leaving 7 bases between them. The CDR3 nucleotides read TGTGCCAGCAGTTACTCGGTCTACTCACCCCTCCACTTT. It encodes CASSYSVYSPLHF.

V and J are TRBV7-8 and TRBJ2-7; D is possibly TRBD2 (6 bases). From germline, CDR1 is SGHVS and CDR2 FQNEAQ. This CDR3 has 15 amino acids. Deletions cut 0 bases from V and 1 base from J, with 10 bases between. The CDR3 DNA sequence: TGTGCCAGCAGCTTAGCGGCGGGAATATCCTACGAGCAGTACTTC. The encoded protein is CASSLAAGISYEQYF.

This chain joins TRBV27 and TRBJ2-7; 7 bases line up with TRBD1. This CDR3 contains 14 residues. CDR1 and CDR2 (germline): MNHEY, SMNVEV (reference sequence). With 3 bases clipped from V and 4 bases from J, the junction kept 6 bases outside the gene matches. Here the CDR3 DNA reads TGTGCCAGCAGTTTCGACAGGGATAGGTACGAGCAGTACTTC. It codes for CASSFDRDRYEQYF.

This chain connects TRBV6-6 to TRBJ1-5; 8 nucleotides match TRBD1. V lost 5 bases, J lost 2 bases, and 2 bases stayed unmatched. The CDR3 runs 14 residues. Germline CDR1 reads MNHNY; CDR2 reads SVGAGI (reference sequence). Written as DNA, the CDR3 is TGTGCCAGCAGTACGGGACAGGGCAATCAGCCCCAGCATTTT. Its translation is CASSTGQGNQPQHF.

This clone was seen a handful of times. CDR3 DNA sequence: TGTGCCAGTAGTAACAGGGGGCAAGGCAATCAGCCCCAGCATTTT. Translation gives CASSNRGQGNQPQHF. This rearrangement joins TRBV19 to TRBJ1-5; 9 nucleotides align to TRBD1. From germline, CDR1 is LNHDA and CDR2 SQIVND (reference sequence). The CDR3 has 15 amino acids. J was trimmed by 2 bases and V by 4 bases; bases with no gene match: 3.

The chain employs TRBV5-1 and TRBJ2-7, with 11 nucleotides matching TRBD1. Germline V gene sequence: CDR1 SGHRS, CDR2 YFSETQ. The V gene end was trimmed by 0 bases and the J gene end by 2 bases; junction bases not matched to a gene: 4. CDR3 length equals 16 residues. The CDR3 region is CASSLAQGQGAYEQYF. CDR3 coding DNA: TGCGCCAGCAGCTTGGCCCAGGGACAGGGGGCCTACGAGCAGTACTTC.

V is TRBV5-1 and J is TRBJ2-7, with TRBD2 as a possible D gene (5 bases). The CDR3 contains 15 residues. The germline gives CDR1 SGHRS, CDR2 YFSETQ. The V end lost 3 bases, the J end lost 0 bases, and 13 bases lay between the germline ends. CDR3: CASSWTLGSSYEQYF. CDR3 coding DNA: TGCGCCAGCAGCTGGACCCTAGGGAGCTCCTACGAGCAGTACTTC.

The gene calls are TRBV4-3 and TRBJ2-7; no definite D call. CDR3 length: 13 residues. The V end lost 4 bases, the J end lost 2 bases, and 9 bases lay between the germline ends. Germline CDR1 is LGHNA and CDR2 is YSLEER. In nucleotides, the CDR3 is TGCGCCAGCAGCCTCGACAACCCCTACGAGCAGTACTTC. Amino acid sequence: CASSLDNPYEQYF.

This clone was recorded once. The V and J genes are TRBV11-2 and TRBJ2-3, with 11 bases matching TRBD2. The ends lost 2 bases at V and 4 bases at J; junction bases unmatched: 2. Germline assignment: CDR1 SGHAT and CDR2 FQNNGV. The CDR3 sequence is 15 residues long. The CDR3 bases are TGTGCCAGCAGCTTAACTAGCGGGGGTTCAGATACGCAGTATTTT. Amino acids: CASSLTSGGSDTQYF. Full variable domain (outside the CDR3, taken from reference TRBV11-2 and TRBJ2-3): EAGVAQSPRYKIIEKRQSVAFWCNPISGHATLYWYQQILGQGPKLLIQFQNNGVVDDSQLPKDRFSAERLKGVDSTLKIQPAKLEDSAVYLCASSLTSGGSDTQYFGPGTRLTVL.

The chain employs TRBV5-6 and TRBJ2-3, with unresolved D. This CDR3 is 16 amino acids long. Trimming pared 4 bases from V and 1 base from J, leaving 16 bases between. Germline-derived CDR1 and CDR2 are SGHDT and YYEEEE. The CDR3 protein is CASSRVLPVGTDTQYF. In DNA, the CDR3 is TGTGCCAGCAGCAGAGTACTCCCCGTGGGCACAGATACGCAGTATTTT.

The CDR3 DNA follows: TGTGCCAGCAGCGGGAAGACAGGCTTTAGGCGACGAAACACCATATATTTT. Translation gives CASSGKTGFRRRNTIYF. J is TRBJ1-3 and V is TRBV7-7; D might be TRBD1 (6 bases). The germline V gene encodes CDR1 SSHAT and CDR2 FNYEAQ (reference sequence). V lost 5 bases and J 5 bases, leaving 22 bases between the germline ends. This CDR3 contains 17 residues.

The chain has TRBV9 and TRBJ2-3; 9 bases line up with TRBD1. Germline V gene lookup returns CDR1 SGDLS and CDR2 YYNGEE. V gave up 0 bases and J gave up 5 bases; unmatched junction bases: 4. This CDR3 region has 15 residues. The CDR3 nucleotides are TGTGCCAGCAGCGTAGGACAGGGGGTATTAGATACGCAGTATTTT. This sequence encodes CASSVGQGVLDTQYF.

This rearrangement joins TRBV18 to TRBJ1-5, with no clear D. V was clipped by 3 bases and J by 0 bases, with 12 bases between them. The CDR3 sequence is 16 residues long. The germline CDR1 and CDR2 sequences are KGHSH and LQKENI. CDR3 coding DNA: TGTGCCAGCTCACCCGACAAAGGAAGTAGCAATCAGCCCCAGCATTTT. It translates to CASSPDKGSSNQPQHF.

This chain connects TRBV7-2 to TRBJ1-5; D is ambiguous. The CDR3 totals 14 residues. The germline gives CDR1 SGHTA, CDR2 FQGNSA. V shed 1 base and J shed 5 bases, with 9 bases lying between them. The CDR3 loop reads CASSLVGGYQPQHF. The CDR3 bases are TGTGCCAGCAGCTTAGTTGGCGGATATCAGCCCCAGCATTTT.